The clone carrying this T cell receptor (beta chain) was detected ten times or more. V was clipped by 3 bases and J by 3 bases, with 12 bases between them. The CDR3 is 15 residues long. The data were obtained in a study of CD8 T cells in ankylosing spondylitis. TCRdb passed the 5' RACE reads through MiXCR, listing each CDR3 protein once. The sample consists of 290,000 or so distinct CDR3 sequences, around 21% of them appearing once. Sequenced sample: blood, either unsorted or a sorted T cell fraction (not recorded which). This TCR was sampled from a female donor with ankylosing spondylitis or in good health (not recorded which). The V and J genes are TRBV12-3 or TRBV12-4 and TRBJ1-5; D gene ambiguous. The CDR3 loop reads CASSLSGPINQPQHF. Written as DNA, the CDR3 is TGTGCCAGCAGTTTGTCCGGGCCCATCAATCAGCCCCAGCATTTT.